The clone carrying this T cell receptor (beta chain) was picked up a small number of times. Its antigen is unknown. The data were obtained in a study of blood T cells in healthy people across ages. Study findings and constraints: CMV infection status of these donors was not known.

This CDR3 has 16 residues. Germline-derived CDR1 and CDR2 are DFQATT and SNEGSKA (reference sequence). The ends lost 6 bases at V and 0 bases at J; junction bases unmatched: 9. The authors ran a second PCR of roughly 6 to 12 cycles using a sample-barcoded 5' primer and a J-beta primer mix. Each CDR3 protein gets one entry after TCRdb re-called the 5' RACE reads with MiXCR. Of more than 900,000 distinct CDR3 sequences in the sample, roughly 29% were seen once. This sample also belongs to another study, concerning T cells of mothers and their children.

Sequencing was done on a sample of blood. This receptor was identified in a woman between 40 and 55 years old in good health. The rearrangement joins TRBV20-1 to TRBJ2-1; 9 nucleotides match TRBD1. DNA for the CDR3: TGCAGTGCCCTAGGGGGGGGACAGGGCTCCTACAATGAGCAGTTCTTC. Translated: CSALGGGQGSYNEQFF.